This TCR beta chain was documented in a study of T cell responses to AZD1222 COVID-19 vaccine. Findings of the study overall: The peak T cell response came first, and repertoires were sampled only after it. Increased Spike-specific TCR breadth and depth were observed after two AZD1222 doses. Nearly half of the spike-specific TCRs reportedly recognize variant regions that carry no mutations. In a largely white British group with more females than males, clonal diversity was possibly underestimated.

Of note for this clone: Its cognate antigen is unknown.

Here immunoSEQ multiplex PCR was the method, and the copy in TCRdb shows in-frame clones only, minus some. The table has approximately 14,000 clones, under 85% seen once. Per the germline V gene, CDR1 is SGDLS and CDR2 is YYNGEE. This CDR3 is built from 15 residues. The V gene end was trimmed by 0 bases and the J gene end by 4 bases; junction bases not matched to a gene: 5. Source: peripheral blood, taken 28 days after the second AZD1222 dose. The chain recombines TRBV9 with TRBJ2-3; 7 bases agree with TRBD2. This sequence originates from an adult who received the AZD1222 COVID-19 vaccine. This CDR3 reads CASSVGGGEADTQYF. The DNA for the CDR3 is TGTGCCAGCAGCGTAGGGGGAGGGGAGGCAGATACGCAGTATTTT. Full variable domain (outside the CDR3, taken from reference TRBV9 and TRBJ2-3): DSGVTQTPKHLITATGQRVTLRCSPRSGDLSVYWYQQSLDQGLQFLIQYYNGEERAKGNILERFSAQQFPDLHSELNLSSLELGDSALYFCASSVGGGEADTQYFGPGTRLTVL.